Presented here are 20 T cell receptor beta chains from one specimen sequenced in a study of human T cells and chemical hapten exposure. TCRdb re-called the RACE reads through MiXCR, storing one row per CDR3 protein. This table has 100,000 to 150,000 distinct CDR3 sequences, approximately 8.3% appearing once. Time point denoted: healthy volunteer bleed at 2 weeks. Total RNA was isolated from whole blood that had not been fractionated. The specimen sequenced was whole blood. The receptors derive from a male donor in good health. Some clones in this sample may be carry-over from other donors' samples.

The V and J genes are TRBV20-1 and TRBJ1-1; unclear D gene. This CDR3 comprises 13 residues. V lost 0 bases, J lost 2 bases, and 7 bases lay in between. The V gene's germline CDR1 is DFQATT and CDR2 SNEGSKA (reference sequence). In nucleotides, the CDR3 is TGCAGTGCTAGAGATGCGGGTAACACTGAAGCTTTCTTT. Its protein is CSARDAGNTEAFF.

In its sample, this clonotype was seen a few times. The chain joins TRBV7-2 to TRBJ2-7; 7 bases align to TRBD1. The CDR3 covers 14 residues. Germline CDR1 and CDR2: SGHTA and FQGNSA. J gave up 0 bases and V 4 bases, and 3 bases lay outside the gene matches. In DNA, the CDR3 is TGTGCCAGCAGCTCTCCAGGGGGCTCCTACGAGCAGTACTTC. It is translated as CASSSPGGSYEQYF.

This rearrangement joins TRBV4-2 to TRBJ2-7; possibly TRBD2 for D (6 bases). Germline CDR1 reads LGHNA; CDR2 reads YNFKEQ. The CDR3 spans 14 residues. The V gene lost 7 bases and the J gene lost 3 bases, with 16 bases spanning the gap. The CDR3 DNA reads TGTGCCAGCACCAGGGACTCCGGGGGCTACGAGCAGTACTTC. This encodes CASTRDSGGYEQYF.

This clonotype has a handful of counts. This chain joins TRBV7-8 and TRBJ1-5, with D perhaps TRBD1 (5 bases). The CDR3 has 17 amino acids. The V and J ends lost 0 bases and 6 bases respectively, with 18 bases between them. The germline CDR1 and CDR2 sequences are SGHVS and FQNEAQ. The CDR3 reads CASSLAPGLGIGQPQHF. Here the CDR3 DNA reads TGTGCCAGCAGCTTAGCCCCGGGACTGGGGATAGGTCAGCCCCAGCATTTT.

The chain couples TRBV20-1 to TRBJ2-1, with D possibly being TRBD2 (5 bases). V lost 0 bases and J 2 bases, leaving 17 bases between the germline ends. The CDR3 is 17 residues long. The V gene's germline CDR1 is DFQATT and CDR2 SNEGSKA (reference sequence). CDR3 protein: CSAREDPAEDPYNEQFF. CDR3 sequence (DNA): TGCAGTGCTAGAGAGGACCCAGCGGAGGACCCCTACAATGAGCAGTTCTTC.

Ten or more counts support this clonotype. The gene calls are TRBV5-1 and TRBJ2-1; the D gene is possibly TRBD2 (6 bases). The germline V gene encodes CDR1 SGHRS and CDR2 YFSETQ. The CDR3 is made up of 13 amino acids. V lost 5 bases to trimming and J lost 10 bases, with 16 bases between them. CDR3 residues: CASRDPGRTEQFF. In DNA form, the CDR3 reads TGCGCCAGCAGGGATCCAGGGAGGACGGAGCAGTTCTTC.

This clonotype was seen only a few times. CDR3: CASSRPGNTEAFF. The CDR3 DNA reads as TGCGCCAGCAGTCGACCAGGGAACACTGAAGCTTTCTTT. The V gene is TRBV5-1, the J gene TRBJ1-1, with D unresolved. Germline V lookup: CDR1 SGHRS, CDR2 YFSETQ. Trimming shortened V by 5 bases and J by 1 base, and 9 bases separated the two germline ends. The CDR3 is made up of 13 amino acids.

The chain uses TRBV6-5 and TRBJ2-7; D may be TRBD1 (6 bases). Germline V gives CDR1 MNHEY, CDR2 SVGAGI. The ends were cut back, 4 bases at V and 5 bases at J, with 12 bases in the middle. There are 13 residues in the CDR3. CDR3 sequence (DNA): TGTGCCAGCAGTTTGGGGGCGGCGAACGAGCAGTACTTC. Translating gives CASSLGAANEQYF.

This clonotype was counted a few times. The chain carries TRBV14 and TRBJ1-1; 11 positions match TRBD1. CDR1 and CDR2 (germline): SGHDN, FVKESK. The CDR3 extends over 15 amino acids. V was clipped by 2 bases and J by 7 bases; unmatched bases: 6. The CDR3 here is CASSQTRTGGIEAFF. CDR3 DNA: TGTGCCAGCAGCCAAACCCGGACAGGGGGCATTGAAGCTTTCTTT.

The rearrangement uses TRBV14 and TRBJ1-1, with 8 bases fitting TRBD1. The CDR3 sequence is 15 residues long. Germline V gene lookup returns CDR1 SGHDN and CDR2 FVKESK. V shed 3 bases and J 3 bases; nucleotides not matched to a gene: 6. For the CDR3, the DNA is TGTGCCAGCAGCCACCAGGACAGGGCGGACACTGAAGCTTTCTTT. Translated: CASSHQDRADTEAFF.

This chain connects TRBV5-1 to TRBJ2-5, with 8 positions matching TRBD1. This CDR3 comprises 16 residues. The V gene end was trimmed by 2 bases and the J gene end by 3 bases; junction bases not matched to a gene: 9. Germline CDR1 and CDR2: SGHRS and YFSETQ. DNA for the CDR3: TGCGCCAGCAGCTTCACAGGGGGTGTTTTGGAAGAGACCCAGTACTTC. Its protein is CASSFTGGVLEETQYF.

This clonotype has just a few counts. V gene TRBV10-3 combines with J gene TRBJ2-7; 12 bases are a match to TRBD2. Unmatched junction bases numbered 14, after V lost 6 bases and J lost 2 bases. The CDR3 spans 18 residues. Germline CDR1 ENHRY, CDR2 SYGVKD. In DNA form, the CDR3 reads TGTGCCATCAGCCCGGGACTAGCGGGTGGGATGATTCCCTACGAGCAGTACTTC. Its protein product is CAISPGLAGGMIPYEQYF.

This clonotype was recorded many times. This rearrangement joins TRBV29-1 to TRBJ2-1; 12 bases map to TRBD2. The CDR3 has 14 residues. Germline V gene data show CDR1 as SQVTM and CDR2 as ANQGSEA. V lost 7 bases, J lost 7 bases, and 8 bases stayed unmatched. CDR3 amino acids: CSAGTSGQGNEQFF. The CDR3 bases are TGCAGCGCCGGGACTAGCGGGCAGGGGAATGAGCAGTTCTTC.

This clonotype was picked up many times. This rearrangement joins TRBV7-9 to TRBJ1-5; TRBD1 matches at 8 bases. The germline V gene encodes CDR1 SEHNR and CDR2 FQNEAQ (reference sequence). Germline trimming cut 5 bases from V and 5 bases from J; bases unmatched to any gene: 8. The length of the CDR3 is 15 residues. CDR3 in amino acids: CASSQGTGPYQPQHF. The CDR3 nucleotides are TGTGCCAGCAGCCAAGGGACAGGCCCCTATCAGCCCCAGCATTTT.

This clonotype was recorded many times. The chain recombines TRBV27 with TRBJ2-1; 11 nucleotides agree with TRBD2. In germline, CDR1 is MNHEY, CDR2 SMNVEV (reference sequence). CDR3 size: 17 residues. Unmatched junction bases numbered 10, after V lost 1 base and J lost 8 bases. The CDR3 DNA reads TGTGCCAGCAGTTTATTTGTTAGCGGGGGGGCCGGGCATGAGCAGTTCTTC. It specifies CASSLFVSGGAGHEQFF.

This rearrangement joins TRBV12-3 or TRBV12-4 to TRBJ2-1; the D gene is possibly TRBD1 (6 bases). This CDR3 spans 12 amino acids. V was cut by 6 bases and J by 9 bases, with 12 bases left in between. The CDR3 loop reads CASSYRDGEQFF. CDR3 coding DNA: TGTGCCAGCAGCTACAGGGACGGTGAGCAGTTCTTC.

This clonotype turned up a few times. The chain combines TRBV7-9 with TRBJ1-1; TRBD1 aligns across 7 bases. The CDR3 consists of 14 residues. J gave up 2 bases and V 4 bases, and 4 bases lay outside the gene matches. In germline, CDR1 is SEHNR, CDR2 FQNEAQ (reference sequence). The CDR3 nucleotides read TGTGCCAGCAGCTCCCAGGGGGGAAACACTGAAGCTTTCTTT. Protein product: CASSSQGGNTEAFF.

This clonotype was seen many times. V gene TRBV4-2 combines with J gene TRBJ2-5; D may match TRBD1 or TRBD2 (5 bases each). Germline V CDR1 and CDR2: LGHNA, YNFKEQ. The CDR3 consists of 15 residues. V lost 0 bases and J lost 5, with 13 bases in between. DNA of the CDR3: TGTGCCAGCAGCCAAGATGGGGGTTCGGAGGAGACCCAGTACTTC. This translates into CASSQDGGSEETQYF.

The chain combines TRBV7-9 with TRBJ2-7; the D is unclear. The germline CDR1 and CDR2 sequences are SEHNR and FQNEAQ (reference sequence). The CDR3 consists of 15 residues. V shed 6 bases and J shed 0 bases, with 15 bases lying between them. The CDR3 DNA reads as TGTGCCAGCAGGTCGGACCGTTCCGCCTCCTACGAGCAGTACTTC. Translated: CASRSDRSASYEQYF.

The chain uses TRBV6-1 and TRBJ1-3; tentatively, D is TRBD1 (5 bases). V shed 5 bases and J shed 2 bases, with 10 bases lying between them. The CDR3 has 14 amino acids. The germline CDR1 and CDR2 sequences are MNHNS and SASEGT. CDR3 nucleotide sequence: TGTGCCAGCAGTACCCGACAGACTGGAAACACCATATATTTT. Amino acids: CASSTRQTGNTIYF.